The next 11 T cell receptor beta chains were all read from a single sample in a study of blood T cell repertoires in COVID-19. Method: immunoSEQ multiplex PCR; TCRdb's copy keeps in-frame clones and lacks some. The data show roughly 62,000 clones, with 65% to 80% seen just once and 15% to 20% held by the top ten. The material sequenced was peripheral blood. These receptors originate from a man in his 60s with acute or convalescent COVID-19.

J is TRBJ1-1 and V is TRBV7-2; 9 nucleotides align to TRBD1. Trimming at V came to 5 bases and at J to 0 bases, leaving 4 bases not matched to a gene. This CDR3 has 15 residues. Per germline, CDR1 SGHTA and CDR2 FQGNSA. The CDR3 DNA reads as TGTGCCAGCAGCCTAGGACAGGGGATGAACACTGAAGCTTTCTTT. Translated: CASSLGQGMNTEAFF.

The CDR3 sequence: CSVRDRGITGELFF. The CDR3 nucleotides are TGCAGCGTTCGGGACAGGGGGATTACCGGGGAGCTGTTTTTT. The chain joins TRBV29-1 to TRBJ2-2; 11 bases agree with TRBD1. Germline V CDR1 and CDR2: SQVTM, ANQGSEA. Germline trimming cut 5 bases from V and 5 bases from J; bases unmatched to any gene: 4. The CDR3 runs to 14 residues.

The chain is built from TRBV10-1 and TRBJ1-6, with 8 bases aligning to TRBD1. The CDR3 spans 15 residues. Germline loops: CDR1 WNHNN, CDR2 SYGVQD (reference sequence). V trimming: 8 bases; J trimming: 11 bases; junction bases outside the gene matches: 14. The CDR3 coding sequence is TGCGCCAGCTGTGTCGACAGGGGACCTCTCCCACCCCTCCACTTT. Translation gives CASCVDRGPLPPLHF.

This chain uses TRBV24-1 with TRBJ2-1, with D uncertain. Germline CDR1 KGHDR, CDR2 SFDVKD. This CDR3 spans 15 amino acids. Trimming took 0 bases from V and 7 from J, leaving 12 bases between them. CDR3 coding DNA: TGTGCCACCAGTGATTTGAGGCAGGCAAGTAATGAGCAGTTCTTC. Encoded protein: CATSDLRQASNEQFF.

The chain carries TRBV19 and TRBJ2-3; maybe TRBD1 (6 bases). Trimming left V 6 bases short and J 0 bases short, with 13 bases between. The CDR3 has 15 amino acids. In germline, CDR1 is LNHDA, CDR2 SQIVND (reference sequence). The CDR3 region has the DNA TGTGCCAGTAGCCGAAGGACAGAGAGCACAGATACGCAGTATTTT. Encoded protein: CASSRRTESTDTQYF.

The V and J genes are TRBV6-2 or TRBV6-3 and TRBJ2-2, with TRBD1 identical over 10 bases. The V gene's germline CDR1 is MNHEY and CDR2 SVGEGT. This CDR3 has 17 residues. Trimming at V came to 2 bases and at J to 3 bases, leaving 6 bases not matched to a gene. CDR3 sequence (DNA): TGTGCCAGCAGTTACGAGACAGGGGGCGCGGACACCGGGGAGCTGTTTTTT. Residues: CASSYETGGADTGELFF.

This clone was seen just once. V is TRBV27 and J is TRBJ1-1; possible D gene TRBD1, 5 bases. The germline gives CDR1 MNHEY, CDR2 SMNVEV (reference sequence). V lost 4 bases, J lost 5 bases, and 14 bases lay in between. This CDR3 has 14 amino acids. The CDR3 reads CASSYGGEGTEAFF. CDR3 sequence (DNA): TGTGCCAGCAGTTATGGGGGGGAGGGAACTGAAGCTTTCTTT.

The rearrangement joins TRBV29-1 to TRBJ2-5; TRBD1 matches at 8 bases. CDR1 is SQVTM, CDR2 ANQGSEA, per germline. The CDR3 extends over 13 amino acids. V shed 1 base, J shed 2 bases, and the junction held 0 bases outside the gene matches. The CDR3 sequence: CSVEGQGQETQYF. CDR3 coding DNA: TGCAGCGTTGAAGGACAGGGGCAAGAGACCCAGTACTTC.

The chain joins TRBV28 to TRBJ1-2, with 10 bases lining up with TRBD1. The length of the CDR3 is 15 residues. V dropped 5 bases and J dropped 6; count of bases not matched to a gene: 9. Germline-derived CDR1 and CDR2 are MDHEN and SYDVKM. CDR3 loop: CASSHLLTGGNGYTF. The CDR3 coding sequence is TGTGCCAGCAGTCACCTATTGACAGGGGGCAATGGCTACACCTTC.

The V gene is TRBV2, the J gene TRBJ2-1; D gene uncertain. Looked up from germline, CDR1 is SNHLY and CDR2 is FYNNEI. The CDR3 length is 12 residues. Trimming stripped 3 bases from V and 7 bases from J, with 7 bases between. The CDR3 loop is CASSESPNEQFF. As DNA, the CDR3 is TGTGCCAGCAGTGAGTCCCCAAATGAGCAGTTCTTC.

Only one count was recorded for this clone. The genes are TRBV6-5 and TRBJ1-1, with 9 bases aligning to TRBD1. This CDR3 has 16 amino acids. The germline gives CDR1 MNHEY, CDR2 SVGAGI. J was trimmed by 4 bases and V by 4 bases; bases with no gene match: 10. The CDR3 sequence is CASSFTGGESSTEAFF. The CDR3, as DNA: TGTGCCAGCAGTTTTACAGGGGGCGAATCATCCACTGAAGCTTTCTTT.